A single sample gave rise to the 15 T cell receptor beta chains below, sequenced in a study of shared clonotypes between healthy human individuals. Cells designated naive CD8 were CD45RO-negative and were positively selected for CCR7, with terminally differentiated effector memory CD45RA+ cells excluded. Sequencing used immunoSEQ multiplex PCR; TCRdb keeps in-frame clones, though not all of them. Of approximately 2,000,000 clones listed, 90% to 95% are singletons. Sequencing input: naive CD8+ T cells from PBMCs. The receptors were gathered from a man between 18 and 35 years old in good health. Some clones in this sample may be carry-over from other donors' samples.

The J gene is TRBJ2-7, the V gene TRBV19; either TRBD1 or TRBD2 may fit D (5 bases each). The germline gives CDR1 LNHDA, CDR2 SQIVND (reference sequence). CDR3 length: 16 residues. Between the trimmed V and J ends, which lost 7 bases and 2 bases, there was a span of 21 bases. CDR3 loop: CASTSTGPIGPYEQYF. As DNA, the CDR3 is TGTGCCAGTACCTCGACGGGGCCGATAGGCCCCTACGAGCAGTACTTC.

The chain joins TRBV7-9 to TRBJ2-1; D possibly corresponds to TRBD1 (6 bases). Per germline, CDR1 SEHNR and CDR2 FQNEAQ (reference sequence). The germline V and J ends were trimmed by 5 bases and 0 bases, with 17 bases remaining between them. CDR3 length: 17 amino acids. The CDR3, as DNA: TGTGCCAGCAGCCCATCCCCAGGGGCCAGCTCCTACAATGAGCAGTTCTTC. It is translated as CASSPSPGASSYNEQFF.

In its sample, this clone was seen a few times. The identical CDR3 is also encoded by other nucleotide sequences in the sample. The rearrangement joins TRBV6-6 to TRBJ1-5; no clear D. Germline V gene sequence: CDR1 MNHNY, CDR2 SVGAGI (reference sequence). Between the trimmed V and J ends, which lost 2 bases and 2 bases, there was a span of 7 bases. The CDR3 is 14 residues long. CDR3 amino acids: CASSYREGNQPQHF. In nucleotides, the CDR3 is TGTGCCAGCAGTTACAGGGAGGGCAATCAGCCCCAGCATTTT.

The chain couples TRBV7-3 to TRBJ2-7; tentatively, D is TRBD1 or TRBD2 (5 bases each). V shed 2 bases and J shed 5 bases, with 16 bases lying between them. CDR3 length: 15 amino acids. Germline V CDR1 and CDR2: SGHTA, FQGTGA. The CDR3 sequence is CASSLGPGAFDEQYF. CDR3 bases: TGTGCCAGCAGCTTAGGTCCCGGGGCTTTTGACGAGCAGTACTTC.

The J gene is TRBJ2-1, the V gene TRBV9, with 9 bases fitting TRBD2. The germline V gene encodes CDR1 SGDLS and CDR2 YYNGEE. Trimming removed 4 bases from V and 6 bases from J; junction bases left unmatched: 17. The CDR3 has 18 residues. CDR3 sequence reads: CASSPHLASGILGNEQFF. DNA of the CDR3: TGTGCCAGCAGCCCCCATCTTGCTAGCGGGATTCTGGGCAATGAGCAGTTCTTC. Variable domain in full (rest from reference TRBV9 and TRBJ2-1): DSGVTQTPKHLITATGQRVTLRCSPRSGDLSVYWYQQSLDQGLQFLIQYYNGEERAKGNILERFSAQQFPDLHSELNLSSLELGDSALYFCASSPHLASGILGNEQFFGPGTRLTVL.

This chain connects TRBV6-4 to TRBJ2-3; weak D call: TRBD1 (7 bases). From germline, CDR1 is MRHNA and CDR2 SNTAGT. V was shortened by 4 bases and J by 1 base, with 12 bases between the two germline ends. This CDR3 region has 15 residues. The CDR3 bases are TGTGCCAGCAGTGTGCGGGACAGAGGCACAGATACGCAGTATTTT. Amino acids: CASSVRDRGTDTQYF.

This chain links TRBV7-8 with TRBJ1-3, with D perhaps TRBD1 (5 bases). V was pared by 0 bases and J by 3 bases, with 6 bases between. Per germline, CDR1 SGHVS and CDR2 FQNEAQ. The CDR3 runs to 14 residues. CDR3 sequence reads: CASSLAGRGNTIYF. The CDR3 nucleotides read TGTGCCAGCAGCTTAGCGGGACGTGGAAACACCATATATTTT.

The chain couples TRBV5-4 to TRBJ2-2, with a possible D match to TRBD2 (5 bases). Trimming cost V 4 bases and J 5 bases, with 15 bases left between them. The CDR3 loop spans 15 amino acids. In germline, CDR1 is SGHNT, CDR2 YYREEE (reference sequence). The CDR3 bases are TGTGCCAGCAGCCCATGGACTGGTATAACCGGGGAGCTGTTTTTT. Protein product: CASSPWTGITGELFF.

The rearrangement uses TRBV7-8 and TRBJ2-7; D is perhaps TRBD1 (5 bases). V lost 2 bases, J lost 7 bases, and 15 bases lay in between. There are 14 residues in the CDR3. The V gene's germline CDR1 is SGHVS and CDR2 FQNEAQ. CDR3 nucleotide sequence: TGTGCCAGCAGCTTAATATCGGCAGGGCGGGAGCAGTACTTC. Its protein product is CASSLISAGREQYF.

V usage is TRBV7-9 and J usage is TRBJ1-4; a weak D match, TRBD1 (5 bases). Germline V gene data show CDR1 as SEHNR and CDR2 as FQNEAQ (reference sequence). The CDR3 is made up of 15 amino acids. Trimming removed 4 bases at V and 5 bases at J, with 14 bases between. This chain's CDR3 is CASSSSRDQNEKLFF. The CDR3 bases are TGTGCCAGCAGCTCCTCGAGGGACCAGAATGAAAAACTGTTTTTT.

This rearrangement joins TRBV6-5 to TRBJ2-3; D may be TRBD2 (6 bases). With 4 bases removed from V and 5 bases from J, the gap between germline ends came to 16 bases. CDR3 length: 15 residues. Germline CDR1 reads MNHEY; CDR2 reads SVGAGI. CDR3 in DNA: TGTGCCAGCAGTTTCCGGGACTGGGGGAGAGATACGCAGTATTTT. Its protein product is CASSFRDWGRDTQYF.

The J gene is TRBJ1-5, the V gene TRBV7-9; D not certain. Germline V CDR1 and CDR2: SEHNR, FQNEAQ (reference sequence). The CDR3 runs 14 residues. The ends were cut back, 1 base at V and 5 bases at J, with 9 bases in the middle. Here the CDR3 DNA reads TGTGCCAGCAGCTTAGGGGTGGGTCATCAGCCCCAGCATTTT. This encodes CASSLGVGHQPQHF.

The chain couples TRBV19 to TRBJ2-7; D is ambiguous. The germline gives CDR1 LNHDA, CDR2 SQIVND (reference sequence). The CDR3 covers 16 residues. The germline V and J ends were trimmed by 4 bases and 5 bases, with 21 bases remaining between them. CDR3 nucleotides: TGTGCCAGTAGTACCGTCCTCGGCAGAGCCCAAAACGAGCAGTACTTC. It translates to CASSTVLGRAQNEQYF. The variable domain in full, completed from reference TRBV19 and TRBJ2-7, reads DGGITQSPKYLFRKEGQNVTLSCEQNLNHDAMYWYRQDPGQGLRLIYYSQIVNDFQKGDIAEGYSVSREKKESFPLTVTSAQKNPTAFYLCASSTVLGRAQNEQYFGPGTRLTVT.

Worth noting for this clone: The identical CDR3 is also encoded by other nucleotide sequences in the sample. V usage is TRBV9 and J usage is TRBJ2-2; D gene unclear. This CDR3 comprises 14 residues. Germline CDR1 is SGDLS and CDR2 is YYNGEE. V lost 0 bases to trimming and J lost 4 bases, with 7 bases between them. Here the CDR3 reads CASSVGGGTGELFF. CDR3 bases: TGTGCCAGCAGCGTAGGGGGTGGCACCGGGGAGCTGTTTTTT. Full variable domain (missing parts from reference TRBV9 and TRBJ2-2): DSGVTQTPKHLITATGQRVTLRCSPRSGDLSVYWYQQSLDQGLQFLIQYYNGEERAKGNILERFSAQQFPDLHSELNLSSLELGDSALYFCASSVGGGTGELFFGEGSRLTVL.

This chain links TRBV7-3 with TRBJ2-1; no clear D. The CDR3 runs to 15 residues. Germline V gene lookup returns CDR1 SGHTA and CDR2 FQGTGA. Trimming took off 6 bases at V and 5 bases at J, with 17 bases between the two ends. The CDR3 loop reads CASSTGGSDNNEQFF. In nucleotides, the CDR3 is TGTGCCAGCAGTACTGGCGGATCAGACAACAATGAGCAGTTCTTC.